This T cell receptor (beta chain) was sequenced for a study of PD-1 blockade in classical Hodgkin lymphoma (dated by TCRdb to the early 2020s). Notes on the research overall: Nivolumab dosing was 3 mg/kg intravenously every 2 weeks, continuing until either disease progression or unacceptable toxicity. A peripheral blood immune signature of response to PD-1 blockade in classical Hodgkin lymphoma was defined using TCR beta sequencing and CyTOF. The study at large found these results: Baseline TCR diversity was reported as lower in newly diagnosed patients than in healthy donors, and lower still in relapsed/refractory patients. The study was restricted to a single clinical trial cohort, and the causes of repertoire differences, possibly disease activity or prior therapy, were left undefined. A significant rise by C4D1 was seen in CD4+ but not CD8+ TCR diversity (p=0.0027 vs p=0.16), with the rise being most apparent in complete responders (p=0.02). Trial patients achieving complete response had baseline diversity similar to newly diagnosed patients, whereas partial responders and progressors had significantly lower diversity. Lower diversity was seen in patients whose nivolumab began less than 1 year after ASCT, and these patients were left out of later analyses so that immune reconstitution would not confound the results.

The V and J ends are trimmed by 2 bases and 8 bases, leaving 15 bases between them. The CDR3, cysteine through phenylalanine, is 14 amino acids long. Left in the record is the CDR3 DNA by itself, 42 bases read in frame from the first base. The germline V gene gives CDR1 as KGHSH and CDR2 as LQKENI. Details on this clone: What antigen it recognizes has not been identified. No quality values exist for individual bases; no much larger clone is one base distant.

Genomic DNA was isolated using the Qiagen DNeasy kit from unsorted PBMCs as well as from negatively selected CD4+ and CD8+ fractions. TCR beta CDR3 regions were subjected to amplification by immunoSEQ multiplex PCR with primers that anneal to V and J segments. Amplification bias was minimized using a synthetic immune receptor repertoire, and residual bias was removed computationally after sequencing. In the paper's pipeline: Repertoire diversity was quantified as the Shannon entropy index using custom Python scripts. The unsorted, CD4+ and CD8+ repertoires were each analyzed separately, with the exception of combined analyses, where CD4+ and CD8+ sequences were merged in silico. A clone counted as expanded when the clone's frequency after treatment rose at least 2-fold relative to C1D1, and clones undetected at baseline were given a pseudocount of 0.5. Singleton clones were defined as clones with 0 or 1 copy at C1D1, and non-singleton clones were defined as clones with 2 or more copies. Clones expanded in unsorted samples were assigned a CD4+, CD8+ or unknown annotation through matching of protein sequences in sorted samples from the same patient. Diversity changes from C1D1 to C4D1 were tested in paired samples using Wilcoxon tests. TCRdb took over this immuneACCESS table, retaining in-frame rearrangements with V and J assigned. Such tables are incomplete; in checked studies, under half of the missing clones stem from an unresolved V gene, and the remainder is unexplained. That table furnishes V, J and clone size, whereas the DNA furnished D and trimming. In this sample the table shows around 53,000 clones, about 75% of which occur a single time. The top ten hold approximately 12% of the sample.

The time point label of this sample denotes: cycle 4 day 1 (C4D1), after five to seven weeks of nivolumab. Relapse after autologous stem cell transplantation had occurred in all trial patients, and cohorts A, B and C were distinguished by prior brentuximab vedotin exposure. The trial cohort comprised some 60 patients with relapsed/refractory classical Hodgkin lymphoma whose best overall responses were complete response, partial response or progressive disease. In the multi-cohort phase II CheckMate 205 trial, trial patients received single-agent nivolumab. An independent review committee assessed best overall response by applying the 2007 International Working Group response criteria. Trial PBMCs were collected just before the start of nivolumab (C1D1) and during therapy at cycle 2 day 1 and cycle 4 day 1. Peripheral blood was collected in 8 mL Vacutainer Cell Preparation Tubes, from which PBMCs were isolated by centrifugation and then cryopreserved.

The origin of this receptor is a human donor with classical Hodgkin lymphoma. The chain employs TRBV18 and TRBJ1-2; TRBD1 could be the D gene, as 5 bases match. The sequencing here drew on peripheral blood mononuclear cells (PBMCs), taken before the fourth cycle of nivolumab. In nucleotides, the sequence is TGTGCCAGCTCACCAGTCACCCAGGGCGACGGCTACACCTTC. Translated, it gives CASSPVTQGDGYTF.